This entry is about one T cell receptor beta chain. The data derive from a study of OX40 agonist ivuxolimab in advanced cancers. Assay used: immunoSEQ multiplex PCR; TCRdb lists only in-frame clones, some missing. This table holds more than 40,000 clones, approximately 88% found once. Trimming took 5 bases from V and 4 from J, leaving 14 bases between them. In germline, CDR1 is SEHNR, CDR2 FQNEAQ (reference sequence). The CDR3 sequence is 15 residues long. Sequences were derived from CD4+ or CD8+ T cells sorted from blood, sampled in a trial of the OX40 agonist ivuxolimab. J is TRBJ2-2 and V is TRBV7-9; D tentatively fits TRBD1 or TRBD2 (6 bases each). This clonotype was sampled from an adult with an advanced solid tumor such as melanoma, head and neck, liver or kidney cancer. CDR3 loop: CASSRTGAVTGELFF. Written as DNA, the CDR3 is TGTGCCAGCAGCCGGACGGGGGCTGTCACCGGGGAGCTGTTTTTT.